This T cell receptor beta chain comes out of a study of blood T cell repertoires in COVID-19. Study information: The analysed material was cDNA or gDNA that came from T cells, B-cell-depleted T cells, or PBMCs.

Original processing notes: Amplified reference gene primers provided the basis for estimating nucleated cell counts. Using immunoSEQ multiplex PCR, the repertoire was profiled, and TCRdb retains in-frame clones only, with some absent. V and J calls and clone size follow that table, whereas D and trimming were derived from the DNA. This table holds more than 150,000 clones, approximately 86% found once. This clone was counted once. CDR1 and CDR2 (germline): KGHSH, LQKENI. Trimming took off 3 bases at V and 6 bases at J, with 14 bases between the two ends. This CDR3 has 14 amino acids. The chain joins TRBV18 to TRBJ1-2; perhaps TRBD1 as D (5 bases). The source material was peripheral blood. The TCR originated in a woman older than 75 with acute or convalescent COVID-19. The CDR3 loop reads CASSPQTAKNGYTF. Written as DNA, the CDR3 is TGTGCCAGCTCACCCCAGACAGCAAAGAATGGCTACACCTTC.